The 26 T cell receptor beta chains given below trace back to one sample, sequenced in a study of chemoradiotherapy in HPV16-positive cancers. Only in-frame clones appear in the TCRdb table, and some are missing; sequencing was by immunoSEQ multiplex PCR. The table lists approximately 8,400 clones, 65% to 85% of them singletons. Sample collection occurred from a patient who underwent chemoradiotherapy. The receptors were sampled from a human donor with HPV-associated anogenital cancer.

The rearrangement joins TRBV11-2 to TRBJ2-2, with D perhaps matching TRBD1 (5 bases). The V and J ends lost 0 bases and 5 bases respectively, with 10 bases between them. CDR1 is SGHAT, CDR2 FQNNGV, per germline. The CDR3 totals 15 residues. The CDR3 protein is CASSLEAGLTGELFF. As DNA, the CDR3 is TGTGCCAGCAGCTTAGAAGCAGGGTTGACCGGGGAGCTGTTTTTT.

This sequence joins TRBV7-9 and TRBJ1-1, with D possibly TRBD1 on 5 matching bases. The CDR3 contains 13 residues. The germline V gene encodes CDR1 SEHNR and CDR2 FQNEAQ (reference sequence). The V end lost 4 bases, the J end lost 3 bases, and 9 bases lay between the germline ends. CDR3 sequence reads: CASSSGAHTEAFF. CDR3 nucleotides: TGTGCCAGCAGCTCCGGGGCACACACTGAAGCTTTCTTT.

Only a few counts were recorded for this clone. The CDR3 DNA is TGTGCCAGTGCACATAGGGGCTTCGGCAATCAGCCCCAGCATTTT. Translating gives CASAHRGFGNQPQHF. V and J are TRBV28 and TRBJ1-5; tentatively, D is TRBD1 (5 bases). In germline, CDR1 is MDHEN, CDR2 SYDVKM. The CDR3 is made up of 15 amino acids. V lost 9 bases and J 2 bases, leaving 17 bases between the germline ends.

The rearrangement links TRBV11-3 to TRBJ1-2; 10 bases line up with TRBD1. Germline assignment: CDR1 SGHNT and CDR2 YENEEA. Unmatched junction bases numbered 8, after V lost 5 bases and J lost 8 bases. The CDR3 has 14 residues. Here the CDR3 reads CASSPGTGEGGYTF. CDR3 in DNA: TGTGCCAGCAGCCCGGGGACAGGGGAGGGAGGCTACACCTTC.

This sequence joins TRBV28 and TRBJ1-1; 8 bases fit TRBD1. Germline V CDR1 and CDR2: MDHEN, SYDVKM. The CDR3 contains 14 residues. The V gene end was trimmed by 3 bases and the J gene end by 6 bases; junction bases not matched to a gene: 6. CDR3 sequence: CASSLGSTGAEAFF. CDR3 DNA sequence: TGTGCCAGCAGTTTGGGGTCGACAGGGGCTGAAGCTTTCTTT.

The CDR3 DNA follows: TGTGCCAGCTCACCAGTGGGACAGGGGCGCGATGAGCAGTTCTTC. The encoded protein is CASSPVGQGRDEQFF. V gene TRBV18 combines with J gene TRBJ2-1; TRBD1 matches at 10 bases. V shed 2 bases and J 8 bases; nucleotides not matched to a gene: 6. Germline V gives CDR1 KGHSH, CDR2 LQKENI. The CDR3 spans 15 residues.

The rearrangement uses TRBV7-9 and TRBJ2-7; 7 bases match TRBD1. V was pared by 4 bases and J by 2 bases, with 14 bases of the junction left unmatched. This CDR3 is built from 17 residues. CDR1 SEHNR and CDR2 FQNEAQ come from the germline V gene (reference sequence). The CDR3 DNA reads as TGTGCCAGCAGCTCATCGAAAACCAGGGGGAATCCCTACGAGCAGTACTTC. This encodes CASSSSKTRGNPYEQYF.

This clone was recorded only once. The V call is TRBV4-3, the J call TRBJ2-5, with no clear D. The germline gives CDR1 LGHNA, CDR2 YSLEER. V lost 1 base and J 9 bases, leaving 18 bases between the germline ends. The length of the CDR3 is 15 residues. CDR3 bases: TGCGCCAGCAGCCAAGGCTCCGGCCCCCAATTAGCCCAGTACTTC. Its translation: CASSQGSGPQLAQYF.

The V and J genes are TRBV6-5 and TRBJ1-5; 8 nucleotides agree with TRBD1. The CDR3 sequence is 14 residues long. Germline CDR1 is MNHEY and CDR2 is SVGAGI. The J segment lost 7 bases and the V segment lost 6 bases, leaving 8 bases of the junction unmatched. The CDR3, as DNA: TGTGCCAGCAGCCGAAGACAGGGGCGCCAGCCCCAGCATTTT. It encodes CASSRRQGRQPQHF.

The V gene is TRBV11-1, the J gene TRBJ1-1; no clear D gene. Germline CDR1 reads SGHAT; CDR2 reads FQDESV (reference sequence). The germline V and J ends were trimmed by 5 bases and 2 bases, with 15 bases remaining between them. The CDR3 contains 15 residues. CDR3 coding DNA: TGTGCCAGCAGCCCTACTTTTAGGCAAAACACTGAAGCTTTCTTT. Protein: CASSPTFRQNTEAFF. Full variable domain (rest looked up from reference TRBV11-1 and TRBJ1-1): EAEVAQSPRYKITEKSQAVAFWCDPISGHATLYWYRQILGQGPELLVQFQDESVVDDSQLPKDRFSAERLKGVDSTLKIQPAELGDSAMYLCASSPTFRQNTEAFFGQGTRLTVV.

The J gene is TRBJ1-1, the V gene TRBV4-1, with TRBD1 matching 8 bases. J was trimmed by 1 base and V by 4 bases; bases with no gene match: 11. The CDR3 loop spans 17 amino acids. Per germline, CDR1 MGHRA and CDR2 YSYEKL. CDR3 DNA sequence: TGCGCCAGCAGCCCATTCCCGAGACAGGGGCAGAACACTGAAGCTTTCTTT. This translates into CASSPFPRQGQNTEAFF.

This rearrangement joins TRBV7-2 to TRBJ2-2; TRBD2 matches at 9 bases. The V and J ends lost 11 bases and 2 bases, in that order; junction bases with no gene match: 9. The V gene's germline CDR1 is SGHTA and CDR2 FQGNSA. The CDR3 runs 15 residues. For the CDR3, the DNA is TGTGCCCGCGGACCTAGCGGGGCAAACACCGGGGAGCTGTTTTTT. Protein product: CARGPSGANTGELFF.

This chain connects TRBV27 to TRBJ2-7, with TRBD2 matching 7 bases. With V trimmed by 6 bases and J by 6 bases, 5 bases remained unmatched. From germline, CDR1 is MNHEY and CDR2 SMNVEV (reference sequence). The CDR3 length is 12 residues. CDR3 nucleotide sequence: TGTGCCAGCAGATTTGGGGGGGGCGAGCAGTACTTC. The encoded protein is CASRFGGGEQYF.

The chain recombines TRBV11-3 with TRBJ2-3; either TRBD1 or TRBD2 may fit D (6 bases each). The CDR3 is 15 residues long. V was trimmed by 5 bases and J by 5 bases, leaving 17 bases between them. Germline assignment: CDR1 SGHNT and CDR2 YENEEA. The CDR3 protein is CASSLGGAAQDTQYF. CDR3 coding DNA: TGTGCCAGCAGCCTGGGGGGCGCAGCACAAGATACGCAGTATTTT.

The V and J genes are TRBV7-2 and TRBJ1-1; maybe TRBD1 (5 bases). V was clipped by 3 bases and J by 5 bases, with 16 bases between them. The CDR3 extends over 15 amino acids. CDR1 and CDR2 (germline): SGHTA, FQGNSA. This CDR3 reads CASSFQGDGETEAFF. CDR3 DNA: TGTGCCAGCAGCTTCCAAGGGGACGGAGAGACTGAAGCTTTCTTT.

The V and J genes are TRBV5-1 and TRBJ2-1; 14 positions agree with TRBD2. V lost 3 bases, J lost 7 bases, and 3 bases stayed unmatched. The CDR3 covers 15 residues. Germline CDR1 is SGHRS and CDR2 is YFSETQ. This CDR3 reads CASSSTSGRVNEQFF. In nucleotides, the CDR3 is TGCGCCAGCAGCTCGACTAGCGGGAGGGTAAATGAGCAGTTCTTC. The whole variable domain, filled in from reference TRBV5-1 and TRBJ2-1, reads KAGVTQTPRYLIKTRGQQVTLSCSPISGHRSVSWYQQTPGQGLQFLFEYFSETQRNKGNFPGRFSGRQFSNSRSEMNVSTLELGDSALYLCASSSTSGRVNEQFFGPGTRLTVL.

This chain uses TRBV5-1 with TRBJ1-1; D gene ambiguous. The germline V and J ends were trimmed by 4 bases and 5 bases, with 12 bases remaining between them. Germline V gene sequence: CDR1 SGHRS, CDR2 YFSETQ. This CDR3 has 13 residues. The CDR3 protein is CASSAGPRTEAFF. DNA for the CDR3: TGCGCCAGCAGCGCCGGGCCACGGACTGAAGCTTTCTTT.

CDR3 sequence reads: CASTQGTYNEQFF. For the CDR3, the DNA is TGTGCCAGTACCCAAGGGACCTACAATGAGCAGTTCTTC. V is TRBV19 and J is TRBJ2-1; D is unclear. Looked up from germline, CDR1 is LNHDA and CDR2 is SQIVND (reference sequence). Trimming left V 7 bases short and J 2 bases short, with 9 bases between. The CDR3 length is 13 residues. Supplemented by reference TRBV19 and TRBJ2-1, the full variable domain reads DGGITQSPKYLFRKEGQNVTLSCEQNLNHDAMYWYRQDPGQGLRLIYYSQIVNDFQKGDIAEGYSVSREKKESFPLTVTSAQKNPTAFYLCASTQGTYNEQFFGPGTRLTVL.

The rearrangement uses TRBV28 and TRBJ2-2; 7 bases are shared with TRBD2. V gave up 4 bases and J gave up 6 bases; unmatched junction bases: 11. Germline V CDR1 and CDR2: MDHEN, SYDVKM. This CDR3 contains 16 residues. The CDR3 DNA reads as TGTGCCAGCAGTTCTTTGCGGAGCGGGAAGCCCGGGGAGCTGTTTTTT. This encodes CASSSLRSGKPGELFF.

The V and J genes are TRBV5-4 and TRBJ2-2; D is undetermined. The CDR3 totals 13 residues. V shed 0 bases and J shed 7 bases, with 7 bases lying between them. Germline V CDR1 and CDR2: SGHNT, YYREEE (reference sequence). CDR3 in DNA: TGTGCCAGCAGCTTGGGGCCGAGCGGGGAGCTGTTTTTT. Translated, it gives CASSLGPSGELFF.

V usage is TRBV4-1 and J usage is TRBJ2-2, with D unresolved. CDR1 and CDR2 from the germline V gene are MGHRA and YSYEKL. Trimming shortened V by 0 bases and J by 4 bases, and 9 bases separated the two germline ends. The CDR3 totals 15 residues. The DNA for the CDR3 is TGCGCCAGCAGCCAAGACAGAGTCGTCACCGGGGAGCTGTTTTTT. This codes for CASSQDRVVTGELFF.

There are a few counts of this clone. The J gene is TRBJ2-7, the V gene TRBV6-6; D gene uncertain. CDR3 size: 14 residues. With 7 bases removed from V and 0 bases from J, the gap between germline ends came to 13 bases. Germline CDR1 and CDR2: MNHNY and SVGAGI (reference sequence). The CDR3: CASTPRFGSYEQYF. The CDR3 nucleotides read TGTGCCAGCACCCCTCGGTTTGGCTCCTACGAGCAGTACTTC.

The chain joins TRBV4-2 to TRBJ2-3, with 8 bases identical to TRBD2. CDR1 LGHNA and CDR2 YNFKEQ come from the germline V gene. This CDR3 spans 16 amino acids. Trimming cost V 0 bases and J 4 bases; bases outside gene matches: 6. The CDR3: CASSQELAVVADTQYF. The CDR3 coding sequence is TGTGCCAGCAGCCAAGAACTAGCGGTCGTCGCAGATACGCAGTATTTT.

The V call is TRBV4-3, the J call TRBJ2-3; no reliable D call. In germline, CDR1 is LGHNA, CDR2 YSLEER. The V end lost 0 bases, the J end lost 4 bases, and 11 bases lay between the germline ends. This CDR3 comprises 15 residues. CDR3 loop: CASSQDRAESDTQYF. For the CDR3, the DNA is TGCGCCAGCAGCCAAGATCGGGCCGAATCAGATACGCAGTATTTT.

The gene calls are TRBV7-2 and TRBJ1-1; D is possibly TRBD1 (5 bases). V lost 2 bases and J lost 1, with 8 bases in between. CDR3 length: 14 residues. Germline V gives CDR1 SGHTA, CDR2 FQGNSA. The CDR3 sequence is CASSLTGENTEAFF. The DNA of the CDR3 is TGTGCCAGCAGCTTAACGGGGGAGAACACTGAAGCTTTCTTT.

This clone appeared once. The chain links TRBV29-1 to TRBJ2-7; 10 positions match TRBD1. Germline-derived CDR1 and CDR2 are SQVTM and ANQGSEA. J gave up 3 bases and V 1 base, and 6 bases lay outside the gene matches. CDR3 size: 15 residues. Written as DNA, the CDR3 is TGCAGCGTTGAAGGACAGGGGGCATTCCACTACGAGCAGTACTTC. Protein product: CSVEGQGAFHYEQYF.